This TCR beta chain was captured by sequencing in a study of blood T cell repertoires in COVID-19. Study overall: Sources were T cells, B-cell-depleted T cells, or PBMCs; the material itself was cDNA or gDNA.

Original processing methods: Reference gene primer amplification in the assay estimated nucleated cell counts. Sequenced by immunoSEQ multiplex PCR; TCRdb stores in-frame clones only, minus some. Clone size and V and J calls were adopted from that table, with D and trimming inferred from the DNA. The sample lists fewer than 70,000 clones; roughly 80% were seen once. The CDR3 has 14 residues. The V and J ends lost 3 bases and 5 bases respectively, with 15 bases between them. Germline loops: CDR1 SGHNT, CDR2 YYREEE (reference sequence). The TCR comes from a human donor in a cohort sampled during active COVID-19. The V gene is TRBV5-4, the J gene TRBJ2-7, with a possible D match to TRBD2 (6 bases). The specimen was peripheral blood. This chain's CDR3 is CASSSGLAKHEQYF. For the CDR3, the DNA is TGTGCCAGCAGCTCGGGACTTGCCAAGCACGAGCAGTACTTC.